Below are 27 T cell receptor beta chains sequenced from a single sample in a study of yellow fever vaccine responses in identical twins. In TCRdb, the RT-PCR reads were re-called with MiXCR into one record per CDR3 protein. The profile shows fewer than 4,500 distinct CDR3 sequences, over 75% of them singletons. Sequenced here: T cells from blood (PBMCs), unsorted or a sorted subset (not recorded which), sampled before or after yellow fever vaccination (not recorded which). These receptors originate from a woman younger than 30 who received the yellow fever vaccine.

V is TRBV29-1 and J is TRBJ2-7, with D possibly TRBD1 on 5 matching bases. Per the germline V gene, CDR1 is SQVTM and CDR2 is ANQGSEA. The CDR3 extends over 13 amino acids. Deletions cut 2 bases from V and 5 bases from J, with 13 bases between. The CDR3 sequence is CSVENQGGDEQYF. CDR3 DNA sequence: TGCAGCGTTGAAAACCAGGGCGGCGACGAGCAGTACTTC.

V and J are TRBV14 and TRBJ2-1; no firm D call. Germline values: CDR1 SGHDN, CDR2 FVKESK. There are 14 residues in the CDR3. Trimming left V 3 bases short and J 4 bases short, with 10 bases between. CDR3 nucleotides: TGTGCCAGCAGCCAGGGTAATCAGTACAATGAGCAGTTCTTC. This encodes CASSQGNQYNEQFF.

The chain is built from TRBV5-1 and TRBJ2-7, with 9 bases aligning to TRBD1. This CDR3 comprises 16 residues. V gave up 4 bases and J gave up 4 bases; unmatched junction bases: 12. Germline loops: CDR1 SGHRS, CDR2 YFSETQ. CDR3 DNA sequence: TGCGCCAGCAGCCTTCTACGACAGGGGGGTGGATACGAGCAGTACTTC. Translating it yields CASSLLRQGGGYEQYF.

This rearrangement joins TRBV11-1 to TRBJ2-1; 8 nucleotides agree with TRBD1. Per germline, CDR1 SGHAT and CDR2 FQDESV (reference sequence). This CDR3 spans 15 amino acids. Losses at the gene ends were 8 bases for V and 0 bases for J; bases not matched to a gene: 6. In nucleotides, the CDR3 is TGTGCCAGCGGCGGGACAGGCAGCTCCTACAATGAGCAGTTCTTC. Protein: CASGGTGSSYNEQFF.

The chain recombines TRBV20-1 with TRBJ2-7; D perhaps matches TRBD2 (6 bases). Germline CDR1 is DFQATT and CDR2 is SNEGSKA (reference sequence). The CDR3 totals 13 residues. Trimming stripped 5 bases from V and 0 bases from J, with 11 bases between. The CDR3: CSAPSEISYEQYF. Written as DNA, the CDR3 is TGCAGTGCTCCTAGCGAGATCTCCTACGAGCAGTACTTC.

CDR3 sequence reads: CASSLALRGSNIQYF. The CDR3 DNA is TGTGCCAGCAGCTTAGCGCTACGGGGGAGCAACATTCAGTACTTC. V gene TRBV7-9 combines with J gene TRBJ2-4, with D possibly being TRBD2 (6 bases). The V end lost 0 bases, the J end lost 7 bases, and 13 bases lay between the germline ends. The CDR3 is made up of 15 amino acids. Germline values: CDR1 SEHNR, CDR2 FQNEAQ (reference sequence).

The chain uses TRBV28 and TRBJ2-1; 11 bases match TRBD1. This CDR3 region has 13 residues. Per the germline V gene, CDR1 is MDHEN and CDR2 is SYDVKM. The V gene end was trimmed by 11 bases and the J gene end by 6 bases; junction bases not matched to a gene: 6. CDR3 sequence: CACRDRGTNEQFF. CDR3 nucleotide sequence: TGTGCCTGCCGGGACAGGGGGACCAATGAGCAGTTCTTC.

The chain combines TRBV5-1 with TRBJ2-5, with 16 positions matching TRBD2. Germline CDR1 SGHRS, CDR2 YFSETQ. V was clipped by 3 bases and J by 5 bases; unmatched bases: 10. This CDR3 has 18 amino acids. The CDR3 DNA sequence: TGCGCCAGCAGCTACGGGACTAGCGGGAGGGCCCCCAGGGAGACCCAGTACTTC. Protein: CASSYGTSGRAPRETQYF.

The rearrangement uses TRBV6-2 or TRBV6-3 and TRBJ2-3; 8 bases agree with TRBD2. The CDR3 length is 16 residues. Unmatched junction bases numbered 13, after V lost 7 bases and J lost 4 bases. The germline gives CDR1 MNHEY, CDR2 SVGEGT. Here the CDR3 reads CASTPWTSYRADTQYF. The CDR3, as DNA: TGTGCCAGCACCCCTTGGACTAGCTACCGGGCAGATACGCAGTATTTT.

V is TRBV6-4 and J is TRBJ2-3; 10 bases fit TRBD1. V gave up 2 bases and J gave up 4 bases; unmatched junction bases: 3. Per germline, CDR1 MRHNA and CDR2 SNTAGT. This CDR3 has 15 amino acids. The CDR3 nucleotides read TGTGCCAGCAGTGACACAGGACAGGGGGCAGATACGCAGTATTTT. Residues: CASSDTGQGADTQYF.

This clonotype was found once. The CDR3 coding sequence is TGTGCCAGCAGCTCCTGGACAGGGTCCAACGCCTACAATGAGCAGTTCTTC. Protein: CASSSWTGSNAYNEQFF. V and J are TRBV5-6 and TRBJ2-1, with 8 bases that match TRBD1. CDR1 and CDR2 (germline): SGHDT, YYEEEE. The junction had 10 bases not matched to a gene; V was cut back by 3 bases and J by 2 bases. The CDR3 sequence is 17 residues long.

This clonotype was counted a few times. The J gene is TRBJ2-7, the V gene TRBV9; 8 positions match TRBD2. Trimming took 4 bases from V and 3 from J; bases not matched to a gene: 3. Per germline, CDR1 SGDLS and CDR2 YYNGEE. The CDR3 runs 13 residues. The chain's CDR3 is CASSPGGFYEQYF. In nucleotides, the CDR3 is TGTGCCAGCAGCCCGGGAGGGTTCTACGAGCAGTACTTC.

This sequence joins TRBV4-1 and TRBJ2-2; TRBD1 matches 9 bases. Germline CDR1 MGHRA, CDR2 YSYEKL. The CDR3 has 16 residues. J was trimmed by 3 bases and V by 5 bases; bases with no gene match: 7. CDR3 coding DNA: TGCGCCAGCAGCAACCTCGGGACAGGGTACACCGGGGAGCTGTTTTTT. It specifies CASSNLGTGYTGELFF.

The rearrangement joins TRBV7-3 to TRBJ2-7; D not resolved. The CDR3 length is 14 residues. The V gene lost 1 base and the J gene lost 0 bases, with 7 bases spanning the gap. Germline CDR1 and CDR2: SGHTA and FQGTGA. CDR3 residues: CASSLNGYSYEQYF. For the CDR3, the DNA is TGTGCCAGCAGCTTAAACGGGTACTCCTACGAGCAGTACTTC.

The chain carries TRBV11-2 and TRBJ2-2, with 11 bases fitting TRBD2. Germline-derived CDR1 and CDR2 are SGHAT and FQNNGV. CDR3 length: 17 residues. After removal of 4 bases from V and 1 base from J, the junction contained 5 bases not matched to a gene. The CDR3 DNA reads as TGTGCCAGCAGCTCTTCTACTAGCGGGGGGAACACCGGGGAGCTGTTTTTT. Translating it yields CASSSSTSGGNTGELFF.

The V call is TRBV7-3, the J call TRBJ2-1; the match to TRBD1 covers 7 bases. J was trimmed by 7 bases and V by 1 base; bases with no gene match: 4. Germline V gene lookup returns CDR1 SGHTA and CDR2 FQGTGA. The CDR3 has 14 amino acids. Here the CDR3 DNA reads TGTGCCAGCAGCTTAAACAGGGGTGATAATGAGCAGTTCTTC. Translation: CASSLNRGDNEQFF.

This rearrangement joins TRBV4-1 to TRBJ1-5, with no clear D. V was trimmed by 4 bases and J by 1 base, leaving 8 bases between them. The CDR3 sequence is 14 residues long. In germline, CDR1 is MGHRA, CDR2 YSYEKL. CDR3 loop: CASSPARSNQPQHF. CDR3 in DNA: TGCGCCAGCAGCCCTGCCCGGAGCAATCAGCCCCAGCATTTT.

The chain combines TRBV20-1 with TRBJ1-5; TRBD1 is a possible D gene (5 bases). Per the germline V gene, CDR1 is DFQATT and CDR2 is SNEGSKA (reference sequence). Trimming stripped 4 bases from V and 3 bases from J, with 16 bases between. The length of the CDR3 is 15 residues. The CDR3 DNA follows: TGCAGTGCTAACCAGGGAGGGTTTAACAATCAGCCCCAGCATTTT. The encoded protein is CSANQGGFNNQPQHF.

This clonotype came up once. The chain couples TRBV6-2 or TRBV6-3 to TRBJ1-5; D is possibly TRBD1 (5 bases). V was shortened by 5 bases and J by 12 bases, with 17 bases between the two germline ends. This CDR3 has 13 amino acids. From germline, CDR1 is MNHEY and CDR2 SVGEGT. This CDR3 is CASSGGESSVQHF. The CDR3, as DNA: TGTGCCAGCAGTGGAGGGGAGTCATCGGTCCAGCATTTT.

V is TRBV9 and J is TRBJ2-2; TRBD1 matches at 7 bases. The CDR3 loop spans 14 amino acids. Germline-derived CDR1 and CDR2 are SGDLS and YYNGEE. The V segment lost 2 bases and the J segment 7 bases; nucleotides outside the gene matches: 5. As DNA, the CDR3 is TGTGCCAGCAGCGTGGCCCCAGGGGGCGGGGAGCTGTTTTTT. Residues: CASSVAPGGGELFF.

This chain connects TRBV4-1 to TRBJ2-1, with no clear D. Germline values: CDR1 MGHRA, CDR2 YSYEKL. The CDR3 is made up of 15 amino acids. V gave up 0 bases and J gave up 3 bases, with 9 bases separating them. In DNA form, the CDR3 reads TGCGCCAGCAGCCAAGATACCTGGGACTACAATGAGCAGTTCTTC. Its protein product is CASSQDTWDYNEQFF.

The chain is built from TRBV11-2 and TRBJ2-1; 10 nucleotides line up with TRBD2. After removal of 5 bases from V and 7 bases from J, the junction contained 5 bases not matched to a gene. The CDR3 sequence is 14 residues long. Germline CDR1 SGHAT, CDR2 FQNNGV. The CDR3 protein is CASSILAGLNEQFF. The CDR3 coding sequence is TGTGCCAGCAGCATACTAGCGGGGCTAAATGAGCAGTTCTTC.

The chain links TRBV2 to TRBJ2-5, with 7 bases matching TRBD2. With 0 bases clipped from V and 4 bases from J, the junction kept 5 bases outside the gene matches. The CDR3 contains 15 residues. Germline assignment: CDR1 SNHLY and CDR2 FYNNEI. The CDR3 nucleotides are TGTGCCAGCAGTGAAGCGTCGGGACTAACAGAGACCCAGTACTTC. Protein product: CASSEASGLTETQYF. The whole variable domain, remainder taken from reference TRBV2 and TRBJ2-5, is EPEVTQTPSHQVTQMGQEVILRCVPISNHLYFYWYRQILGQKVEFLVSFYNNEISEKSEIFDDQFSVERPDGSNFTLKIRSTKLEDSAMYFCASSEASGLTETQYFGPGTRLLVL.

The chain is built from TRBV13 and TRBJ2-1; D unclear. The CDR3 spans 11 residues. Germline V gene sequence: CDR1 PRHDT, CDR2 FYEKMQ (reference sequence). V lost 3 bases and J 4 bases, leaving 1 base between the germline ends. The DNA for the CDR3 is TGTGCCAGCAGCTTTTACAATGAGCAGTTCTTC. Translating gives CASSFYNEQFF.

The rearrangement links TRBV3-1 to TRBJ2-7; 7 nucleotides line up with TRBD1. Germline V gene sequence: CDR1 LGHDT, CDR2 YNNKEL (reference sequence). Trimming cost V 2 bases and J 1 base; bases outside gene matches: 8. CDR3 length: 16 residues. The CDR3 DNA reads TGTGCCAGCAGCCAACCTAGGGGGCGCGGGTCCTACGAGCAGTACTTC. Protein product: CASSQPRGRGSYEQYF.

The chain recombines TRBV4-2 with TRBJ2-3, with D perhaps matching TRBD1 (5 bases). V lost 0 bases and J 3 bases, leaving 13 bases between the germline ends. Germline CDR1 LGHNA, CDR2 YNFKEQ. The CDR3 runs to 16 residues. CDR3 residues: CASSQDFDSYTDTQYF. The CDR3 nucleotides are TGTGCCAGCAGCCAAGATTTTGACAGTTATACAGATACGCAGTATTTT.

For the CDR3, the DNA is TGTGCCAGCAGTTCCCCGAGCTCCTACGAGCAGTACTTC. This translates into CASSSPSSYEQYF. The rearrangement uses TRBV27 and TRBJ2-7; D is unclear. CDR1 and CDR2 (germline): MNHEY, SMNVEV (reference sequence). V was trimmed by 4 bases and J by 0 bases, leaving 7 bases between them. This CDR3 has 13 residues.